These T cell receptor beta chains were read from a single sample in a study of immune evolution from preneoplasia to lung adenocarcinoma. Clones were sequenced by immunoSEQ multiplex PCR, and TCRdb holds only the in-frame ones, with some missing. Here the sample spans around 7,000 clones, about 85% being singletons. Sequences were obtained from FFPE minimally invasive lung adenocarcinoma tissue. Source of these receptors: a person aged 70 to 85 with lung adenocarcinoma. Each CDR3 is given with its conserved first and last residue. The order of the fields is V gene, clone size, D gene, J gene, CDR3 DNA, CDR3 protein. A D gene is named only where the DNA matches it firmly. Size values are once, few and many counts, or a class for expanded clones, and some rows have none.

>TRBV4-3|-|-|TRBJ2-1
TGCGCCAGCAGCCGGGACGGGATGGCCTACAATGAGCAGTTCTTC
CASSRDGMAYNEQFF
>TRBV30|-|-|TRBJ1-1
TGTGCCTCAACCTCGGGGGGAACTGAAGCTTTCTTT
CASTSGGTEAFF
>TRBV19|-|TRBD1|TRBJ2-2
TGTGCCAGTAGTGCGACAGGGCAGACCGGGGAGCTGTTTTTT
CASSATGQTGELFF
>TRBV6-6|once|TRBD1|TRBJ2-4
TGTGCCAGCAGTTACTCCCCCGACAGGGCTGGAAACATTCAGTACTTC
CASSYSPDRAGNIQYF
>TRBV7-8|-|-|TRBJ1-2
TGTGCCAGCAGCTTAGTCAGGGACTATGGCTACACCTTC
CASSLVRDYGYTF
>TRBV5-1|-|-|TRBJ2-7
TGCGCCAGCAGCTTGGAGCAAACCTCCAACGAGCAGTACTTC
CASSLEQTSNEQYF
>TRBV18|-|TRBD2|TRBJ2-7
TGTGCCAGCTCAGTCCGACCGCCCACGGGGGGGCAGGAGCAGTACTTC
CASSVRPPTGGQEQYF
>TRBV27|-|-|TRBJ2-7
TGTGCCAGCAGTTTTTTAGGCGGGGCCTACGAGCAGTACTTC
CASSFLGGAYEQYF
>TRBV9|-|-|TRBJ2-2
TGTGCCAGCAGGGGGCTAGGCGGGGAGCTGTTTTTT
CASRGLGGELFF
>TRBV7-9|-|-|TRBJ2-7
TGTGCCAGCAGCTCTGCGGGGACCTCCTACGAGCAGTACTTC
CASSSAGTSYEQYF
>TRBV7-2|-|-|TRBJ2-5
TGTGCCAGCAGCTTAGGCGCCCAGGGAAAGGAGACCCAGTACTTC
CASSLGAQGKETQYF
>TRBV19|-|TRBD1|TRBJ1-5
TGTGCCAGTAGTATTCCGCGCGGACAGGGTGAAAATCAGCCCCAGCATTTT
CASSIPRGQGENQPQHF
>TRBV6-4|-|-|TRBJ2-1
TGTGCCAGCATACCGGAGGGGGGGCCCGAACCCTTCTACAATGAGCAGTTCTTC
CASIPEGGPEPFYNEQFF
>TRBV7-2|-|-|TRBJ2-5
TGTGCCAGCAGCTCCCCCCCCGGGTTTCAAGAGACCCAGTACTTC
CASSSPPGFQETQYF
>TRBV7-9|-|-|TRBJ2-7
TGTGCCAGCAGTGCAGAGTCCTACGAGCAGTACTTC
CASSAESYEQYF
>TRBV6-5|-|-|TRBJ1-2
TGTGCCAGCAGGCACAGGGAGGGCTATGGCTACACCTTC
CASRHREGYGYTF
>TRBV18|-|TRBD1|TRBJ2-5
TGTGCCAGCTCACTAGGGACAGGGGAGCAAGAGACCCAGTACTTC
CASSLGTGEQETQYF
>TRBV7-9|-|TRBD2|TRBJ2-5
TGTGCCAGCAGCTCGGGACTAGCGCTAGAGACCCAGTACTTC
CASSSGLALETQYF
>TRBV28|-|-|TRBJ1-1
TGTGCCAGCAGTGCACGGGGCTCAGGGTGGGACACTGAAGCTTTCTTT
CASSARGSGWDTEAFF
>TRBV6-5|-|TRBD2|TRBJ2-7
TGTGCCAGCAGACTCCGGGGCGGGAGTGGCGAGCAGTACTTC
CASRLRGGSGEQYF
>TRBV27|once|-|TRBJ2-3
TGTGCCAGCAGGACGAGACGGGATGGGAACACAGATACGCAGTATTTT
CASRTRRDGNTDTQYF
>TRBV15|-|-|TRBJ1-2
TGTGCCACCAGCAGTGCTCAGTATGGCTACACCTTC
CATSSAQYGYTF
>TRBV5-6|-|-|TRBJ2-1
TGTGCCAGCAGCTTCGAGATAGTTAGCAGGGCCAATGAGCAGTTCTTC
CASSFEIVSRANEQFF